This T cell receptor (beta chain) comes out of a study of post-analysis software for immune sequencing data. Overall study: Included among the disease courses, which were recorded for the cohort, were relapsing-remitting, secondary progressive and progressive-relapsing multiple sclerosis.

TCR beta libraries were prepared from cDNA with unique molecular identifiers. Some 500,000 cDNA molecules were obtained from about 0.98 to 11 million T cells. TCRdb re-analysed the PCR reads in MiXCR, keeping a single row per CDR3 protein. Of 450,000 to 700,000 distinct CDR3 sequences listed, roughly two fifths are singletons. A remark on this clonotype: Its antigen is unknown.

CDR1 is LNHNV and CDR2 is YYDKDF in the germline V gene (reference sequence). The CDR3 is made up of 15 amino acids. The germline V and J ends were trimmed by 0 bases and 5 bases, with 13 bases remaining between them. General study findings and limits: Normalized Chao1 diversity in multiple sclerosis patients fell significantly below that of controls. In patients, about 5 TRBV segments were more frequent than in controls, with TRBV5-6, TRBV5-1 and TRBV20-1 among them. F-measure co-clustering was strong for batch-matched samples.

The source of this sequence is a girl under 18 with multiple sclerosis. This chain connects TRBV15 to TRBJ1-2; tentatively, D is TRBD1 (5 bases). Sequencing used blood. In DNA, the CDR3 is TGTGCCACCAGCAGAGATCTGGGGCGGGGTTATGGCTACACCTTC. Its protein is CATSRDLGRGYGYTF.